This TCR beta chain was identified in a study of OX40 agonist ivuxolimab in advanced cancers. Turning to the study itself: Anti-PD-1, anti-PD-L1 or anti-CTLA-4 therapy given earlier was allowed, and over 35% had some.

The CDR3 runs 14 residues. The V end lost 6 bases, the J end lost 4 bases, and 13 bases lay between the germline ends. Germline CDR1 reads SGHDT; CDR2 reads YYEEEE. The data were produced by immunoSEQ multiplex PCR, yet TCRdb's version contains in-frame clones alone and is incomplete. The table includes about 23,000 clones, about 83% detected once. Remarks on this clone: Its antigen is not known.

Findings and limits, study-wide: Clonal expansion by week 6 occurred in CD4+ and CD8+ blood T cells (at 0.1 to 3.0 mg/kg).

The sequence was obtained from an adult with an advanced solid tumor such as melanoma, head and neck, liver or kidney cancer. The source material was CD4+ or CD8+ T cells sorted from blood, sampled in a trial of the OX40 agonist ivuxolimab. The chain employs TRBV5-6 and TRBJ2-2; D gene uncertain. The DNA of the CDR3 is TGTGCCAGCAACCGACGGTACGGCACCGGGGAGCTGTTTTTT. It codes for CASNRRYGTGELFF.